The 10 T cell receptor beta chains below were found in one sample sequenced in a study of neoadjuvant nivolumab and ipilimumab in lung cancer. Measured with immunoSEQ multiplex PCR; TCRdb has only the in-frame clones, and not every one. The data contain under 50,000 clones, roughly 89% of them singletons. The specimen comprised blood, sampled before neoadjuvant nivolumab, alone or with ipilimumab. The receptors originated from an adult with non-small cell lung cancer. Some clones in this sample may be carry-over from other donors' samples.

This chain joins TRBV6-5 and TRBJ2-3; TRBD1 might be the D (6 bases). Per germline, CDR1 MNHEY and CDR2 SVGAGI. Trimming removed 8 bases from V and 1 base from J, with 16 bases in between. CDR3 length: 15 residues. The CDR3 DNA reads TGTGCCAGCGGGGGCAGGGGTGGGGGCACAGATACGCAGTATTTT. Translated: CASGGRGGGTDTQYF.

The V call is TRBV7-9, the J call TRBJ2-2; D remains unclear. V lost 3 bases to trimming and J lost 5 bases, with 13 bases between them. The V gene's germline CDR1 is SEHNR and CDR2 FQNEAQ (reference sequence). The CDR3 is 15 amino acids. The CDR3 DNA sequence: TGTGCCAGCAGCTTTCAAGTTGCTGGTACCGGGGAGCTGTTTTTT. It specifies CASSFQVAGTGELFF.

DNA for the CDR3: TGCGCCAGCAGGTCGGGGACTAGCGGGGCACGCACAGATACGCAGTATTTT. Translation: CASRSGTSGARTDTQYF. This sequence joins TRBV5-1 and TRBJ2-3; 13 bases match TRBD2. The CDR3 length is 17 residues. V dropped 5 bases and J dropped 1; count of bases not matched to a gene: 7. Germline-derived CDR1 and CDR2 are SGHRS and YFSETQ.

The V call is TRBV11-3, the J call TRBJ2-1; tentatively, D is TRBD2 (6 bases). Trimming removed 3 bases from V and 3 bases from J, with 15 bases in between. CDR3 size: 16 residues. In germline, CDR1 is SGHNT, CDR2 YENEEA. CDR3 DNA sequence: TGTGCCAGCAGCTTCTCCGGGACTTCCCTCTACAATGAGCAGTTCTTC. Residues: CASSFSGTSLYNEQFF.

This clone was seen a single time. V and J are TRBV9 and TRBJ2-2, with a possible D match to TRBD2 (5 bases). This CDR3 spans 15 amino acids. Germline V gives CDR1 SGDLS, CDR2 YYNGEE. V was trimmed by 4 bases and J by 8 bases, leaving 18 bases between them. DNA of the CDR3: TGTGCCAGCAGCCCAGAGATAGACCGGGGAGGGGAGCTGTTTTTT. This codes for CASSPEIDRGGELFF.

The chain links TRBV5-6 to TRBJ2-5; maybe TRBD2 (6 bases). This CDR3 has 16 amino acids. Trimming left V 1 base short and J 5 bases short, with 18 bases between. The V gene's germline CDR1 is SGHDT and CDR2 YYEEEE. CDR3 in amino acids: CASSLIGWGTVETQYF. For the CDR3, the DNA is TGTGCCAGCAGCTTGATAGGTTGGGGGACTGTCGAGACCCAGTACTTC.

The chain uses TRBV19 and TRBJ1-5, with 7 bases fitting TRBD1. The CDR3 contains 14 residues. The ends lost 6 bases at V and 6 bases at J; junction bases unmatched: 8. Germline V gives CDR1 LNHDA, CDR2 SQIVND (reference sequence). CDR3 sequence reads: CASRKTGPIQPQHF. The CDR3 DNA follows: TGTGCCAGTAGGAAGACAGGGCCTATTCAGCCCCAGCATTTT.

This chain uses TRBV6-5 with TRBJ2-1; TRBD2 aligns across 9 bases. CDR1 MNHEY and CDR2 SVGAGI come from the germline V gene. CDR3 length: 15 amino acids. V trimming: 2 bases; J trimming: 9 bases; junction bases outside the gene matches: 8. DNA for the CDR3: TGTGCCAGCAGTTACGGGGCGGGAGGGCTAGGTGAGCAGTTCTTC. This sequence encodes CASSYGAGGLGEQFF.

The chain recombines TRBV18 with TRBJ2-3, with TRBD2 matching 10 bases. Germline V gene data show CDR1 as KGHSH and CDR2 as LQKENI. V lost 6 bases to trimming and J lost 5 bases; unmatched junction nucleotides: 8. There are 15 residues in the CDR3. DNA of the CDR3: TGTGCCAGCTCCCCTGAGCGGGAGGGCGGAGATACGCAGTATTTT. It codes for CASSPEREGGDTQYF. Supplemented by reference TRBV18 and TRBJ2-3, the full variable domain reads NAGVMQNPRHLVRRRGQEARLRCSPMKGHSHVYWYRQLPEEGLKFMVYLQKENIIDESGMPKERFSAEFPKEGPSILRIQQVVRGDSAAYFCASSPEREGGDTQYFGPGTRLTVL.

This clone was counted once. This sequence joins TRBV6-5 and TRBJ1-1; a possible D gene is TRBD1 (5 bases). Germline V gives CDR1 MNHEY, CDR2 SVGAGI. Trimming cost V 9 bases and J 0 bases, with 11 bases left between them. This CDR3 comprises 13 residues. The CDR3 loop reads CASRQLMNTEAFF. The CDR3 DNA sequence: TGTGCCAGTCGACAGCTCATGAACACTGAAGCTTTCTTT.